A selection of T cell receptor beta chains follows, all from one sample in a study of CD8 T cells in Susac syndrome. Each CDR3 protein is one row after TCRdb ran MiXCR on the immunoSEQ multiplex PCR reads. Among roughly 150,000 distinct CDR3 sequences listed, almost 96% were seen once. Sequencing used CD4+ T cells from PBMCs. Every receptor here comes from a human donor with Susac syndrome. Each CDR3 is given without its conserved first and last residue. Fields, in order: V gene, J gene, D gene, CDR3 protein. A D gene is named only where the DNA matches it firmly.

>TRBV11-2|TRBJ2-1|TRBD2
ASSFVAGGRHNEQF
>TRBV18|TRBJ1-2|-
ASSRRPGDISNYGYT
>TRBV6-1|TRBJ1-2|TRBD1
ASSESWDRPYGYT
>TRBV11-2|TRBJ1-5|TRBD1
ASSPDRARNQPQH
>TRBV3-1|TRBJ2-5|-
ASSQDLKGETQY
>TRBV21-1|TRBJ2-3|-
ASSNQGADTQY
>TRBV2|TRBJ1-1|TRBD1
ASSVGQGNTEAF
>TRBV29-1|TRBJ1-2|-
SVSDSQYGYT
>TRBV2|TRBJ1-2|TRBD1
ASRADRGGTYGYT
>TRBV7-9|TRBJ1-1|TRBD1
ASSHPGQGFMNTEAF
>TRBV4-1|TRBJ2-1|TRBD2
ASSQERLLAGAHNEQF
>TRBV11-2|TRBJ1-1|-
ASTMTDGGHTEAF
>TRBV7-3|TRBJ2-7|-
ASSSQWGEGFEQY
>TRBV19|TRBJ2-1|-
ASSLLAIRSYNEQF
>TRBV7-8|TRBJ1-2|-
ASSLAVGFGGYT
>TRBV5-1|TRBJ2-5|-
ASSLDRGETQY
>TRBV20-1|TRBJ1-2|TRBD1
SAYHRDRGLYSGYT
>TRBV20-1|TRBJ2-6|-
SARVSRSAGANVLT
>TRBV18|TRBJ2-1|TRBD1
ASSQPGQASKGF
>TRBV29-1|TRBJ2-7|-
SVENGSGRVYEQY
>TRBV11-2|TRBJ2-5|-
ASTLGETQY
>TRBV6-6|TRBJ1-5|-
ASSKDSPASNQPQH
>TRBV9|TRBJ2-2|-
ASSVFGTGELF
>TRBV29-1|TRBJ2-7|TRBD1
SVGQASYEQY
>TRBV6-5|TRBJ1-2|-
ASSYGGENGYT
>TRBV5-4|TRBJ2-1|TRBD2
ASSNFGAGGYNEQF
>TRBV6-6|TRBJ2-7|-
ASSSLRPYEQY
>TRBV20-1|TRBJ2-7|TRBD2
SARVPAGGSSYEQY
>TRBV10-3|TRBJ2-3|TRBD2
AISDTGRETDTQY
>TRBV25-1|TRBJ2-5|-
ASSEGGGVSGLGETQY
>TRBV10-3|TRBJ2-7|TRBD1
AISPQGAYEQY
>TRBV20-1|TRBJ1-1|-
SAFLGERNTEAF
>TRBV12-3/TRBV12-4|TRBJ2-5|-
ASSFRELRQETQY
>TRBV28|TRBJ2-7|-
ASTLSLSSYEQY
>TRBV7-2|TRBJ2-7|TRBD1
ASTNRDRVREQY
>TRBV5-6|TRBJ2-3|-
ASRSDQPRGDTQY
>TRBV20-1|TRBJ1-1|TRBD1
SARGDRGDTEAF
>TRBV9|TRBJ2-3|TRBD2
ASSVGSGDAPDTQY
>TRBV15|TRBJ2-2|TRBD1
ATSYDRATGELF
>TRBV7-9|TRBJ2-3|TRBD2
ASSSLRTSGNTDTQY
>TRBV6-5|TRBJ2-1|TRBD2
ASSYRARLANEQF
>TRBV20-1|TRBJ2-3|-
SARPIGHTDTQY
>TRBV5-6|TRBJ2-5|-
ASSLSGGRGQETQY
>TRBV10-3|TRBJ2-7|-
AIKVPGSYEQY
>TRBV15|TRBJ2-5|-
ATSRTIRETQY